This T cell receptor beta chain came from a study of shared clonotypes between healthy human individuals. Study findings and constraints: Limitation of the genetic and exposure-history diversity represented came from the few donors.

The ends were cut back, 4 bases at V and 5 bases at J, with 12 bases in the middle. Germline V gives CDR1 SQVTM, CDR2 ANQGSEA. There are 13 residues in the CDR3. Without sorting, samples used tens of millions of PBMCs for genomic DNA. Comment on this clone: Its target is not known.

Bulk PBMC genomic DNA spanned ten immunoSEQ deep plates. Data came from immunoSEQ multiplex PCR; TCRdb stores just in-frame clones and leaves some out. This sample has fewer than 600,000 clones; more than 70% occur once, and the top ten carry around 12%. This TCR derives from a woman in her thirties or forties in good health. Some clones in this sample may be carry-over from other donors' samples. This chain uses TRBV29-1 with TRBJ2-1; D possibly matches TRBD1 or TRBD2 (5 bases each). Specimen: PBMCs. The DNA of the CDR3 is TGCAGCGTTGGGGGGATTGGAAACAATGAGCAGTTCTTC. Protein product: CSVGGIGNNEQFF.